The 5 T cell receptor beta chains below come from one sample, sequenced in a study of CD8+ T cells in alopecia areata. Once RNA had been extracted, it was reverse transcribed into cDNA to act as the sequencing template. Repertoires were generated with immunoSEQ multiplex PCR, while TCRdb's copy carries only in-frame clones and drops some. The sample gives 130,000 or so clones, around 49% of which show up once; 18% is in the top ten. Specimen: CD8+ T cells sorted from blood, collected at week 0. The receptors stem from a human donor with alopecia areata.

The DNA of the CDR3 is TGTGCCTGGGGACAGGGGATGAACACTGAAGCTTTCTTT. Residues: CAWGQGMNTEAFF. The V gene is TRBV30, the J gene TRBJ1-1; 9 positions match TRBD1. Germline-derived CDR1 and CDR2 are GTSNPN and SVGIG (reference sequence). V lost 5 bases, J lost 0 bases, and 1 base stayed unmatched. This CDR3 has 13 residues.

J is TRBJ1-6 and V is TRBV5-1, with D possibly being TRBD1 (6 bases). Per germline, CDR1 SGHRS and CDR2 YFSETQ. The CDR3 extends over 15 amino acids. V gave up 4 bases and J gave up 6 bases, with 14 bases separating them. The DNA of the CDR3 is TGCGCCAGCAGCCTGACGGGGGCGAGTAATTCACCCCTCCACTTT. Amino acid sequence: CASSLTGASNSPLHF.

V and J are TRBV30 and TRBJ2-7; tentative D call: TRBD1 (5 bases). V was cut by 1 base and J by 3 bases, with 10 bases left in between. The CDR3 extends over 13 amino acids. The germline gives CDR1 GTSNPN, CDR2 SVGIG (reference sequence). As DNA, the CDR3 is TGTGCCTGGAGTGGTGGAAGGGGCTACGAGCAGTACTTC. Residues: CAWSGGRGYEQYF. Combining the CDR3 with reference TRBV30 and TRBJ2-7 gives the whole variable domain SQTIHQWPATLVQPVGSPLSLECTVEGTSNPNLYWYRQAAGRGLQLLFYSVGIGQISSEVPQNLSASRPQDRQFILSSKKLLLSDSGFYLCAWSGGRGYEQYFGPGTRLTVT.

The J gene is TRBJ2-3, the V gene TRBV19; 8 bases are shared with TRBD2. V trimming: 3 bases; J trimming: 2 bases; junction bases outside the gene matches: 4. The CDR3 totals 15 residues. Germline CDR1 and CDR2: LNHDA and SQIVND (reference sequence). The CDR3, as DNA: TGTGCCAGTAGTATGAAGCGGGAGTACACAGATACGCAGTATTTT. This translates into CASSMKREYTDTQYF.

The J gene is TRBJ1-2, the V gene TRBV27, with D maybe TRBD1 (5 bases). Trimming stripped 1 base from V and 8 bases from J, with 11 bases between. This CDR3 region has 13 residues. Germline CDR1 reads MNHEY; CDR2 reads SMNVEV (reference sequence). The CDR3 loop reads CASSLLTGRGYTF. CDR3 nucleotide sequence: TGTGCCAGCAGTTTATTAACAGGACGGGGCTACACCTTC.